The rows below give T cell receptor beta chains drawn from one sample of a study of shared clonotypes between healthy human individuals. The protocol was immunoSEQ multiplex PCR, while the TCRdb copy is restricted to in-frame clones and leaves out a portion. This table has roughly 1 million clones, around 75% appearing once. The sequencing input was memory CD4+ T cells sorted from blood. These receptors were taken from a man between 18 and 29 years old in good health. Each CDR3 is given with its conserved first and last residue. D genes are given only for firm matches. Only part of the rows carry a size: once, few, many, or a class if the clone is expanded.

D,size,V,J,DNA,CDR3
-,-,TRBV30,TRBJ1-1,TGTGCCTGGACCAGGCAGGGTGCCGAGAGAGCTTTCTTT,CAWTRQGAERAFF
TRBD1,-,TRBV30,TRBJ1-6,TGTGCCTGGAGTTTGGGACAGAATAATTCACCCCTCCACTTT,CAWSLGQNNSPLHF
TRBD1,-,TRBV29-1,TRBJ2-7,TGCAGCGTTGGAAGGACAGGGAACTACGAGCAGTACTTC,CSVGRTGNYEQYF
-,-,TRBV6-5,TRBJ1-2,TGTGCCAGCAGGTCGATAGGGCAAGGCTACACCTTC,CASRSIGQGYTF
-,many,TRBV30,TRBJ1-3,TGTGCCTGGACCCCGACACTGTTTTCTGGAAACACCATATATTTT,CAWTPTLFSGNTIYF
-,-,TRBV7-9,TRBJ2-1,TGTGCCAGCAGCCGACTAGGGGGGCATGAGCAGTTCTTC,CASSRLGGHEQFF
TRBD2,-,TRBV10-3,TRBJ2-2,TGTGCCATCGGGCTAGCGGACTTCACCGGGGAGCTGTTTTTT,CAIGLADFTGELFF
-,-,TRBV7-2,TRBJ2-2,TGTGCCAGCACCTCCGTTTGGCCCGGGGAGCTGTTTTTT,CASTSVWPGELFF
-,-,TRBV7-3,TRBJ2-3,TGTGCCAGCAGCCCTGTCGGAGGGAGCACAGATACGCAGTATTTT,CASSPVGGSTDTQYF
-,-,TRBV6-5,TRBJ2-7,TGTGCCAGCAGTTCCCTGGGAGAGCAGTACTTC,CASSSLGEQYF
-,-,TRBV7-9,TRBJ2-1,TGTGCCAGCAGCCTATCCCCACTCCTCAATGAGCAGTTCTTC,CASSLSPLLNEQFF
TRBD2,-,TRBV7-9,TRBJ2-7,TGTGCCAGCAGCTTAGTGGGAGGGGAGAGGTCCTACGAGCAGTACTTC,CASSLVGGERSYEQYF
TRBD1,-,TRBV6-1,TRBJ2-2,TGTGCCAGCAGTCACAGGGGTGAGATCACCGGGGAGCTGTTTTTT,CASSHRGEITGELFF